This TCR beta chain is drawn from a study of shared clonotypes between healthy human individuals. Findings and limits, study-wide: Naive CD4 clonotypes overlapped across a few donors at around 4.7%.

CD8 cells classed as naive were CD45RO-negative and positively selected for CCR7, excluding terminally differentiated effector memory CD45RA+ cells. The assay was immunoSEQ multiplex PCR, and TCRdb's table has in-frame clones only and misses some. Among approximately 2,000,000 clones listed, about 93% were seen once. A remark on this clone: Its antigen is still unknown.

Germline lookup yields CDR1 SGHDN and CDR2 FVKESK. Between the trimmed V and J ends, which lost 5 bases and 0 bases, there was a span of 11 bases. The CDR3 runs to 14 residues. The specimen sequenced was naive CD8+ T cells from PBMCs. V is TRBV14 and J is TRBJ2-7, with D perhaps TRBD2 (6 bases). The TCR originated in a man between 18 and 29 years old in good health. Some clones in this sample may be carry-over from other donors' samples. The CDR3 region is CASSELANSYEQYF. The CDR3 nucleotides are TGTGCCAGCAGCGAGCTAGCGAACTCCTACGAGCAGTACTTC.